This is a list of T cell receptor beta chains from one sample in a study of immune cell composition in non-small cell lung cancer. Data came from immunoSEQ multiplex PCR; TCRdb stores just in-frame clones and leaves some out. Of 2,500 to 3,500 clones in the sample, around two thirds are singletons; the top ten hold over 15%. The sequenced sample was lung tumor tissue. The receptors shown here come from a human donor with non-small cell lung cancer. Each CDR3 is given with its conserved first and last residue. D genes are given only for firm matches. Clone sizes are given selectively: once, few, many, or a class where the clone is expanded.

clone size: NA; CDR3 length: 14; J gene: TRBJ2-1; V gene: TRBV7-8; D gene: TRBD2; CDR3 protein: CASSRWTSRDEQFF; CDR3 DNA: TGTGCCAGCAGCCGGTGGACTAGTCGCGATGAGCAGTTCTTC
clone size: NA; CDR3 length: 15; J gene: TRBJ1-3; V gene: TRBV9; D gene: NA; CDR3 protein: CASSGTWSGGNTIYF; CDR3 DNA: TGTGCCAGCAGCGGTACATGGAGTGGTGGAAACACCATATATTTT
clone size: NA; CDR3 length: 15; J gene: TRBJ2-1; V gene: TRBV9; D gene: TRBD2; CDR3 protein: CASSEGLAGYNEQFF; CDR3 DNA: TGTGCCAGCAGTGAAGGACTAGCGGGTTACAATGAGCAGTTCTTC
clone size: NA; CDR3 length: 12; J gene: TRBJ2-1; V gene: TRBV7-3; D gene: TRBD2; CDR3 protein: CASSPVAGVAFF; CDR3 DNA: TGTGCCAGCAGCCCAGTAGCGGGAGTTGCGTTCTTC
clone size: NA; CDR3 length: 15; J gene: TRBJ2-3; V gene: TRBV5-1; D gene: TRBD2; CDR3 protein: CASRELAGAGDTQYF; CDR3 DNA: TGCGCCAGCAGAGAACTAGCGGGGGCGGGAGATACGCAGTATTTT
clone size: NA; CDR3 length: 12; J gene: TRBJ2-4; V gene: TRBV29-1; D gene: NA; CDR3 protein: CSVGAGKNIQYF; CDR3 DNA: TGCAGCGTGGGGGCCGGCAAAAACATTCAGTACTTC
clone size: NA; CDR3 length: 17; J gene: TRBJ2-1; V gene: TRBV4-2; D gene: NA; CDR3 protein: CASSQVVAEAFYNEQFF; CDR3 DNA: TGTGCCAGCAGCCAAGTGGTAGCGGAAGCGTTCTACAATGAGCAGTTCTTC
clone size: NA; CDR3 length: 15; J gene: TRBJ2-1; V gene: TRBV6-4; D gene: NA; CDR3 protein: CASSESPASRDEQFF; CDR3 DNA: TGTGCCAGCAGTGAGTCGCCAGCCTCCCGGGATGAGCAGTTCTTC
clone size: NA; CDR3 length: 14; J gene: TRBJ1-4; V gene: TRBV18; D gene: TRBD1; CDR3 protein: CASSPTGGPPRLFF; CDR3 DNA: TGTGCCAGTTCACCGACAGGGGGACCCCCCCGGTTGTTTTTT
clone size: NA; CDR3 length: 15; J gene: TRBJ2-2; V gene: TRBV5-4; D gene: TRBD1; CDR3 protein: CASSSGQGAHGELFF; CDR3 DNA: TGTGCCAGCAGCTCGGGACAGGGGGCACACGGGGAGCTGTTTTTT
clone size: NA; CDR3 length: 13; J gene: TRBJ1-5; V gene: TRBV5-4; D gene: NA; CDR3 protein: CASSLDPGQPQHF; CDR3 DNA: TGTGCCAGCAGCTTGGATCCAGGCCAGCCCCAGCATTTT
clone size: once; CDR3 length: 13; J gene: TRBJ2-3; V gene: TRBV4-1; D gene: NA; CDR3 protein: CASSRTPTDTQYF; CDR3 DNA: TGCGCCAGCAGTCGGACTCCCACAGATACGCAGTATTTT
clone size: NA; CDR3 length: 11; J gene: TRBJ2-3; V gene: TRBV20-1; D gene: NA; CDR3 protein: CSAKRTDTQYF; CDR3 DNA: TGCAGTGCTAAACGGACAGATACGCAGTATTTT
clone size: NA; CDR3 length: 14; J gene: TRBJ2-2; V gene: TRBV29-1; D gene: TRBD1; CDR3 protein: CSVKGQANTGELFF; CDR3 DNA: TGCAGCGTTAAGGGACAGGCGAACACCGGGGAGCTGTTTTTT
clone size: NA; CDR3 length: 15; J gene: TRBJ2-2; V gene: TRBV5-4; D gene: TRBD2; CDR3 protein: CASSEGTSVAGELFF; CDR3 DNA: TGTGCCAGCAGCGAGGGGACTAGCGTGGCCGGGGAGCTGTTTTTT
clone size: NA; CDR3 length: 16; J gene: TRBJ1-5; V gene: TRBV12-5; D gene: TRBD1; CDR3 protein: CASGLVVGTGHQPQHF; CDR3 DNA: TGTGCTAGTGGTTTGGTAGTTGGGACAGGACATCAGCCCCAGCATTTT
clone size: NA; CDR3 length: 13; J gene: TRBJ1-5; V gene: TRBV7-3; D gene: NA; CDR3 protein: CASSQGGDQPQHF; CDR3 DNA: TGTGCCAGCAGCCAAGGGGGGGATCAGCCCCAGCATTTT
clone size: NA; CDR3 length: 17; J gene: TRBJ2-1; V gene: TRBV27; D gene: TRBD1; CDR3 protein: CASSLGFGQGTYNEQFF; CDR3 DNA: TGTGCCAGCAGTCTAGGATTCGGACAGGGGACCTACAATGAGCAGTTCTTC
clone size: NA; CDR3 length: 12; J gene: TRBJ2-1; V gene: TRBV5-5; D gene: TRBD1; CDR3 protein: CATGTGNNEQFF; CDR3 DNA: TGTGCCACCGGGACAGGCAACAATGAGCAGTTCTTC
clone size: few; CDR3 length: 12; J gene: TRBJ2-7; V gene: TRBV7-9; D gene: NA; CDR3 protein: CASSSTSNEQYF; CDR3 DNA: TGTGCCAGCAGTTCTACGTCCAACGAGCAGTACTTC
clone size: NA; CDR3 length: 15; J gene: TRBJ2-7; V gene: TRBV4-1; D gene: NA; CDR3 protein: CASSQAGAASYEQYF; CDR3 DNA: TGCGCCAGCAGCCAAGCTGGGGCAGCCTCCTACGAGCAGTACTTC
clone size: few; CDR3 length: 15; J gene: TRBJ1-1; V gene: TRBV27; D gene: NA; CDR3 protein: CASSLNRVGNTEAFF; CDR3 DNA: TGTGCCAGCAGTTTGAACAGGGTAGGGAACACTGAAGCTTTCTTT
clone size: NA; CDR3 length: 15; J gene: TRBJ2-6; V gene: TRBV5-6; D gene: NA; CDR3 protein: CASSPGVGGANVLTF; CDR3 DNA: TGTGCCAGCAGCCCCGGGGTGGGTGGGGCCAACGTCCTGACTTTC
clone size: NA; CDR3 length: 15; J gene: TRBJ1-4; V gene: TRBV11-3; D gene: TRBD1; CDR3 protein: CASSRRTGTNEKLFF; CDR3 DNA: TGTGCCAGCAGCCGTAGGACAGGCACGAATGAAAAACTGTTTTTT
clone size: few; CDR3 length: 13; J gene: TRBJ1-2; V gene: TRBV14; D gene: NA; CDR3 protein: CASSQDRSGGYTF; CDR3 DNA: TGTGCCAGCAGCCAAGATCGCAGCGGGGGCTACACCTTC
clone size: NA; CDR3 length: 13; J gene: TRBJ2-1; V gene: TRBV19; D gene: NA; CDR3 protein: CASTQTGWNEQFF; CDR3 DNA: TGTGCCAGTACCCAAACGGGTTGGAATGAGCAGTTCTTC
clone size: NA; CDR3 length: 14; J gene: TRBJ2-7; V gene: TRBV7-2; D gene: NA; CDR3 protein: CASRRDTVTYEQYF; CDR3 DNA: TGTGCCAGCAGACGGGACACCGTGACCTACGAGCAGTACTTC
clone size: NA; CDR3 length: 14; J gene: TRBJ1-2; V gene: TRBV11-2; D gene: NA; CDR3 protein: CASSLDRFDYGYTF; CDR3 DNA: TGTGCCAGCAGCCTAGACAGGTTTGACTATGGCTACACCTTC
clone size: NA; CDR3 length: 15; J gene: TRBJ1-1; V gene: TRBV7-2; D gene: NA; CDR3 protein: CASEGGGSMNTEAFF; CDR3 DNA: TGTGCCAGCGAAGGGGGGGGATCCATGAACACTGAAGCTTTCTTT
clone size: NA; CDR3 length: 15; J gene: TRBJ2-2; V gene: TRBV15; D gene: NA; CDR3 protein: CATSRSLGATGELFF; CDR3 DNA: TGTGCCACCAGCAGGAGCTTAGGGGCCACCGGGGAGCTGTTTTTT
clone size: NA; CDR3 length: 16; J gene: TRBJ2-1; V gene: TRBV5-1; D gene: TRBD2; CDR3 protein: CASSLGLAGGHNEQFF; CDR3 DNA: TGCGCCAGCAGCTTGGGACTAGCGGGGGGGCACAATGAGCAGTTCTTC
clone size: NA; CDR3 length: 14; J gene: TRBJ1-1; V gene: TRBV5-1; D gene: NA; CDR3 protein: CASSPWGENTEAFF; CDR3 DNA: TGCGCCAGCAGCCCCTGGGGCGAGAACACTGAAGCTTTCTTT
clone size: NA; CDR3 length: 15; J gene: TRBJ2-1; V gene: TRBV9; D gene: NA; CDR3 protein: CASSVGGQSYNEQFF; CDR3 DNA: TGTGCCAGCAGCGTGGGGGGGCAGTCCTACAATGAGCAGTTCTTC
clone size: NA; CDR3 length: 11; J gene: TRBJ1-2; V gene: TRBV7-2; D gene: NA; CDR3 protein: CARRAGVGYTF; CDR3 DNA: TGTGCCAGGAGGGCCGGGGTTGGCTACACCTTC
clone size: NA; CDR3 length: 13; J gene: TRBJ1-1; V gene: TRBV5-5; D gene: NA; CDR3 protein: CASSLRQVHEAFF; CDR3 DNA: TGTGCCAGCAGCTTGAGACAAGTTCATGAAGCTTTCTTT
clone size: NA; CDR3 length: 12; J gene: TRBJ2-7; V gene: TRBV25-1; D gene: NA; CDR3 protein: CASSEPFSEQYF; CDR3 DNA: TGTGCCAGCAGTGAACCCTTCTCCGAGCAGTACTTC
clone size: NA; CDR3 length: 15; J gene: TRBJ1-6; V gene: TRBV11-2; D gene: NA; CDR3 protein: CASSLAPGTNSPLHF; CDR3 DNA: TGTGCCAGCAGCTTAGCACCGGGAACCAATTCACCCCTCCACTTT
clone size: NA; CDR3 length: 16; J gene: TRBJ2-3; V gene: TRBV7-9; D gene: NA; CDR3 protein: CASSPGGSASTDTQYF; CDR3 DNA: TGTGCCAGCAGCCCTGGGGGCTCGGCTAGCACAGATACGCAGTATTTT
clone size: NA; CDR3 length: 15; J gene: TRBJ2-1; V gene: TRBV6-4; D gene: TRBD2; CDR3 protein: CASSVQLAAYNEQFF; CDR3 DNA: TGTGCCAGCAGTGTTCAACTAGCGGCCTACAATGAGCAGTTCTTC
clone size: once; CDR3 length: 17; J gene: TRBJ1-3; V gene: TRBV7-6; D gene: NA; CDR3 protein: CASSLVAGQSSGNTIYF; CDR3 DNA: TGTGCCAGCAGCTTAGTAGCGGGGCAGAGCTCTGGAAACACCATATATTTT
clone size: NA; CDR3 length: 14; J gene: TRBJ1-4; V gene: TRBV9; D gene: NA; CDR3 protein: CASSGRGLNEKLFF; CDR3 DNA: TGTGCCAGCAGCGGCCGGGGTCTTAATGAAAAACTGTTTTTT
clone size: once; CDR3 length: 15; J gene: TRBJ2-7; V gene: TRBV13; D gene: TRBD1; CDR3 protein: CASSLVEDRAYEQYF; CDR3 DNA: TGTGCCAGCAGCTTAGTTGAGGACAGGGCCTACGAGCAGTACTTC
clone size: NA; CDR3 length: 12; J gene: TRBJ1-4; V gene: TRBV29-1; D gene: NA; CDR3 protein: CSVQVLNEKLFF; CDR3 DNA: TGCAGCGTACAGGTTCTTAATGAAAAACTGTTTTTT
clone size: NA; CDR3 length: 15; J gene: TRBJ2-2; V gene: TRBV6-5; D gene: NA; CDR3 protein: CASRFDRTSTGELFF; CDR3 DNA: TGTGCCAGCAGATTCGACAGGACTAGCACCGGGGAGCTGTTTTTT
clone size: NA; CDR3 length: 16; J gene: TRBJ1-5; V gene: TRBV6-4; D gene: TRBD1; CDR3 protein: CASSDSTQGVIGPQHF; CDR3 DNA: TGTGCCAGCAGTGACTCGACACAGGGGGTCATCGGACCCCAGCATTTT